These 19 T cell receptor beta chains were sequenced from one sample in a study of blood T cells in healthy people across ages. Sample-barcoded 5' priming and a J-beta primer mix drove a second PCR of roughly 7 to 11 cycles. TCRdb re-analysed the 5' RACE reads in MiXCR, keeping a single row per CDR3 protein. The sample has about 780,000 distinct CDR3 sequences, 35% to 60% seen once. The specimen sequenced was blood. Receptors originate from an elderly man in good health.

This clonotype was seen only a few times. This chain joins TRBV29-1 and TRBJ1-1, with unresolved D. The CDR3 spans 11 residues. Germline V gene sequence: CDR1 SQVTM, CDR2 ANQGSEA. Trimming took off 6 bases at V and 4 bases at J, with 9 bases between the two ends. CDR3 sequence (DNA): TGCAGCGTGAGGGTGGGCACTGAAGCTTTCTTT. This translates into CSVRVGTEAFF.

In this sample, this clonotype turned up a few times. The chain combines TRBV21-1 with TRBJ2-7; the tabulated D call, TRBD2, remains unverified against the DNA. TRBV21-1 is annotated as a pseudogene. This CDR3 has 12 amino acids. The CDR3 DNA sequence: TGTGGTCCGGGACTAGCGCCATTGGAGCAGTACTTC. Protein product: CGPGLAPLEQYF.

This CDR3 reads CASTMGQGGQPQHF. In DNA form, the CDR3 reads TGTGCCAGCACTATGGGACAGGGTGGTCAGCCCCAGCATTTT. J is TRBJ1-5 and V is TRBV28, with 9 bases fitting TRBD1. Germline V gives CDR1 MDHEN, CDR2 SYDVKM. Unmatched junction bases numbered 7, after V lost 7 bases and J lost 6 bases. The CDR3 extends over 14 amino acids.

The rearrangement uses TRBV9 and TRBJ2-5, with D possibly matching TRBD2 (5 bases). V shed 0 bases and J shed 4 bases, with 13 bases lying between them. Germline V lookup: CDR1 SGDLS, CDR2 YYNGEE. This CDR3 contains 15 residues. The CDR3 spells CASSVGPSGSETQYF. Here the CDR3 DNA reads TGTGCCAGCAGCGTAGGACCCAGCGGATCAGAGACCCAGTACTTC.

The rearrangement joins TRBV20-1 to TRBJ2-1, with TRBD2 matching over 10 bases. The CDR3 extends over 17 amino acids. Germline V lookup: CDR1 DFQATT, CDR2 SNEGSKA (reference sequence). Trimming took 5 bases from V and 1 from J; bases not matched to a gene: 11. The CDR3 region has the DNA TGCAGTGCTTATGACGCCGGGACTAGCGTTTCCTACAATGAGCAGTTCTTC. Translation gives CSAYDAGTSVSYNEQFF.

This clonotype has a handful of counts. The CDR3, as DNA: TGCAGTGCTATTAGTTTGGGCGGGATCCAAGAGACCCAGTACTTC. Translating gives CSAISLGGIQETQYF. The J gene is TRBJ2-5, the V gene TRBV20-1; tentatively, D is TRBD2 (6 bases). The CDR3 totals 15 residues. Germline assignment: CDR1 DFQATT and CDR2 SNEGSKA (reference sequence). V was shortened by 4 bases and J by 1 base, with 16 bases between the two germline ends.

This clonotype was observed a few times. CDR3 region: CASTQTGGLNEQFF. DNA for the CDR3: TGTGCCAGCACCCAGACAGGGGGCTTGAATGAGCAGTTCTTC. This rearrangement joins TRBV7-2 to TRBJ2-1; 10 nucleotides agree with TRBD1. V dropped 7 bases and J dropped 7; count of bases not matched to a gene: 7. Germline CDR1 reads SGHTA; CDR2 reads FQGNSA. The CDR3 has 14 residues.

The chain carries TRBV27 and TRBJ2-2; the D gene is possibly TRBD2 (6 bases). The CDR3 is 13 residues long. Germline-derived CDR1 and CDR2 are MNHEY and SMNVEV (reference sequence). The V end was cut by 11 bases, the J end by 5 bases, with 15 bases between. The CDR3 loop reads CACGVVGTGELFF. The CDR3 region has the DNA TGTGCCTGCGGGGTAGTCGGGACCGGGGAGCTGTTTTTT.

This clonotype appeared many times. The chain carries TRBV29-1 and TRBJ2-3; D is possibly TRBD2 (6 bases). V lost 5 bases and J 5 bases, leaving 11 bases between the germline ends. The CDR3 is made up of 12 amino acids. Per germline, CDR1 SQVTM and CDR2 ANQGSEA. The CDR3 loop reads CSVIQGGDTQYF. The CDR3, as DNA: TGCAGCGTTATCCAGGGAGGAGATACGCAGTATTTT.

J is TRBJ2-5 and V is TRBV3-1; 7 bases align to TRBD1. Germline assignment: CDR1 LGHDT and CDR2 YNNKEL (reference sequence). The V and J ends lost 5 bases and 3 bases, in that order; junction bases with no gene match: 15. The CDR3 consists of 17 residues. The CDR3 protein is CASSTRTGDFPKETQYF. The CDR3 nucleotides are TGTGCCAGCAGCACCCGGACAGGTGACTTCCCTAAAGAGACCCAGTACTTC.

The J gene is TRBJ2-1, the V gene TRBV5-1; possibly TRBD1 or TRBD2 for D (5 bases each). Germline V gene data show CDR1 as SGHRS and CDR2 as YFSETQ. The ends were cut back, 1 base at V and 5 bases at J, with 16 bases in the middle. This CDR3 is built from 16 residues. The CDR3 DNA reads as TGCGCCAGCAGCTTGTTCGGGGCAAATATCGACAATGAGCAGTTCTTC. This translates into CASSLFGANIDNEQFF. Together with reference TRBV5-1 and TRBJ2-1, the CDR3 gives the full variable domain: KAGVTQTPRYLIKTRGQQVTLSCSPISGHRSVSWYQQTPGQGLQFLFEYFSETQRNKGNFPGRFSGRQFSNSRSEMNVSTLELGDSALYLCASSLFGANIDNEQFFGPGTRLTVL.

The genes are TRBV6-4 and TRBJ2-7, with TRBD2 as a possible D gene (5 bases). V was trimmed by 2 bases and J by 7 bases, leaving 18 bases between them. Germline CDR1 MRHNA, CDR2 SNTAGT. The CDR3 is made up of 15 amino acids. As DNA, the CDR3 is TGTGCCAGCAGTGACGAGCTGTCTAGCCCCAATGAGCAGTACTTC. As protein: CASSDELSSPNEQYF.

This clonotype has a count of ten or more. V gene TRBV5-1 combines with J gene TRBJ1-2; D is undetermined. CDR1 and CDR2 (germline): SGHRS, YFSETQ. The CDR3 runs to 13 residues. Trimming stripped 4 bases from V and 6 bases from J, with 13 bases between. The CDR3 protein is CASSVAEGDGYTF. The DNA for the CDR3 is TGCGCCAGCAGCGTGGCCGAGGGAGATGGCTACACCTTC. Supplemented by reference TRBV5-1 and TRBJ1-2, the full variable domain reads KAGVTQTPRYLIKTRGQQVTLSCSPISGHRSVSWYQQTPGQGLQFLFEYFSETQRNKGNFPGRFSGRQFSNSRSEMNVSTLELGDSALYLCASSVAEGDGYTFGSGTRLTVV.

This clonotype was recorded a few times. This sequence joins TRBV10-3 and TRBJ2-3; D is unclear. The V gene lost 0 bases and the J gene lost 3 bases, with 19 bases spanning the gap. Germline V gene data show CDR1 as ENHRY and CDR2 as SYGVKD. The CDR3 length is 18 residues. The CDR3 loop is CAISESNRRRVSTDTQYF. CDR3 DNA: TGTGCCATCAGTGAGTCGAATCGTAGAAGGGTTAGTACAGATACGCAGTATTTT.

With regard to this clonotype: An end of the junction differs from the germline gene, which may be a read error. In nucleotides, the CDR3 is TGTGCCGGCAGCCCACCCAACGGCTATACGCAGTATTTT. This sequence encodes CAGSPPNGYTQYF. The chain joins TRBV7-6 to TRBJ2-3; D gene unclear. Per the germline V gene, CDR1 is SGHVS and CDR2 is FNYEAQ. The CDR3 is 13 residues long.

This clonotype was seen more than once but under ten times. The chain carries TRBV9 and TRBJ2-7; 14 bases map to TRBD2. The CDR3 runs 14 residues. Trimming cost V 5 bases and J 12 bases; bases outside gene matches: 10. Germline CDR1 SGDLS, CDR2 YYNGEE. The CDR3 spells CASSETSGRALVYF. CDR3 sequence (DNA): TGTGCCAGCAGTGAGACTAGCGGGAGGGCCCTCGTGTACTTC.

This sequence joins TRBV6-5 and TRBJ1-1; D is uncertain. Germline assignment: CDR1 MNHEY and CDR2 SVGAGI. The CDR3 is 14 residues long. Trimming pared 5 bases from V and 1 base from J, leaving 11 bases between. The CDR3 DNA reads TGTGCCAGCAGTCCCGACGTTTGGAACACTGAAGCTTTCTTT. Protein: CASSPDVWNTEAFF.

This CDR3 is CASSHGTSGSYNEQFF. The CDR3 region has the DNA TGTGCCAGCAGCCATGGGACTAGCGGTTCCTACAATGAGCAGTTCTTC. This rearrangement joins TRBV14 to TRBJ2-1, with 11 bases fitting TRBD2. The CDR3 is 16 amino acids. Unmatched junction bases numbered 2, after V lost 3 bases and J lost 1 base. Germline CDR1 reads SGHDN; CDR2 reads FVKESK.

On this clonotype: One end of the junction fails to match germline, which may point to a read error. J is TRBJ2-3 and V is TRBV6-7; 9 bases match TRBD1. TRBV6-7 belongs to the ORF category, with a function that is uncertain. This CDR3 has 16 residues. CDR3 sequence (DNA): TGTGCCAGCAGTTCCCCAGAGACAGGGGGAGCTGATACGCGGTATTTT. Protein product: CASSSPETGGADTRYF.